The rows below give T cell receptor beta chains drawn from one sample of a study of patients and donors after allogeneic stem cell transplantation. Via MiXCR, TCRdb re-called the RT-PCR reads, giving one row per CDR3 protein. The sample has about 160,000 distinct CDR3 sequences; 24% are singletons. Input material: blood, either unsorted or a sorted T cell fraction (not recorded which). The source of these receptors is a human donor who was either an allogeneic HSCT recipient or a stem cell or donor lymphocyte infusion donor (not recorded which). It is not recorded whose cells these are; they may come from a transplant donor. Both conserved end residues are trimmed from each CDR3. Clone sizes are given selectively: once, few, many, or a class where the clone is expanded.

V	J	size	CDR3
TRBV5-5	TRBJ1-4	few	ASSPIGTEEKLF
TRBV20-1	TRBJ2-1	few	SAPDRGLSYNEQF
TRBV15	TRBJ1-1	many	ATSRLNTEAF
TRBV7-2	TRBJ2-5	few	ASSLKNLVETQY
TRBV7-2	TRBJ1-1	few	ASSFGALNTEAF
TRBV5-1	TRBJ2-1	few	ASSLEAPWSEQF
TRBV7-9	TRBJ2-1	.	ASSLLAGGLYNEQF
TRBV20-1	TRBJ1-2	many	SARLYRGVYGYT
TRBV30	TRBJ1-2	.	AWSAGQGSRGYT
TRBV7-9	TRBJ2-3	few	ASSPLLGGLTDTQY
TRBV5-5	TRBJ2-7	once	ASSAPQKSYEQY
TRBV27	TRBJ1-3	few	ASSTSGQSSGNTIY
TRBV6-6	TRBJ2-2	.	ASSPRDQIPTGELF
TRBV6-5	TRBJ1-5	few	ASSTGLGGQPQH
TRBV9	TRBJ2-1	.	ASSNLDLSGEQF
TRBV29-1	TRBJ1-4	few	SVLTGAGNEKLF
TRBV20-1	TRBJ2-3	few	SARGHTPSSTDTQY
TRBV29-1	TRBJ1-6	few	RVSYIGSPLH
TRBV4-2	TRBJ2-1	.	ASRAGLAGHEQF
TRBV29-1	TRBJ2-2	.	SAQGQQPRELF